The 26 T cell receptor beta chains reported below all come from one sample, sequenced in a study of T-cell reconstitution after alpha-beta-depleted transplantation in children. The authors prepared the TCRbeta library with unique molecular identifiers. TCRdb re-analysed the PCR reads in MiXCR, keeping a single row per CDR3 protein. The table has around 78,000 distinct CDR3 sequences, 5.5% to 7.5% seen once; the top ten hold approximately 2.3%. The material was PBMCs from the stem cell graft donor, obtained from the stem cell graft. These receptor sequences come from a human donor who donated a stem cell graft to a child with acute lymphoblastic leukemia.

This chain connects TRBV5-4 to TRBJ2-7; 7 bases map to TRBD1. Germline loops: CDR1 SGHNT, CDR2 YYREEE (reference sequence). The CDR3 spans 15 residues. The J segment lost 2 bases and the V segment lost 0 bases, leaving 5 bases of the junction unmatched. Here the CDR3 DNA reads TGTGCCAGCAGCTTGGGACAGGGTGACCCCTACGAGCAGTACTTC. It specifies CASSLGQGDPYEQYF.

The sample holds a few counts of this clonotype. V is TRBV4-2 and J is TRBJ1-2, with D unresolved. Trimming left V 2 bases short and J 0 bases short, with 10 bases between. Germline V gene data show CDR1 as LGHNA and CDR2 as YNFKEQ. The CDR3 totals 15 residues. CDR3 protein: CASSQRDGANYGYTF. The CDR3 bases are TGTGCCAGCAGCCAAAGAGACGGAGCTAACTATGGCTACACCTTC.

The chain combines TRBV7-8 with TRBJ2-6; D gene uncertain. The germline V gene encodes CDR1 SGHVS and CDR2 FQNEAQ. V was shortened by 0 bases and J by 0 bases, with 9 bases between the two germline ends. The CDR3 extends over 17 amino acids. This chain's CDR3 is CASSLAVGHSGANVLTF. CDR3 sequence (DNA): TGTGCCAGCAGCTTAGCGGTGGGTCACTCTGGGGCCAACGTCCTGACTTTC.

This chain joins TRBV9 and TRBJ1-2; D uncertain. The CDR3 runs to 13 residues. CDR1 and CDR2 (germline): SGDLS, YYNGEE. The ends were cut back, 0 bases at V and 7 bases at J, with 10 bases in the middle. The CDR3 here is CASSVAPWAGYTF. In DNA form, the CDR3 reads TGTGCCAGCAGCGTAGCTCCCTGGGCTGGCTACACCTTC. The full variable domain, rest sourced from reference TRBV9 and TRBJ1-2, is DSGVTQTPKHLITATGQRVTLRCSPRSGDLSVYWYQQSLDQGLQFLIQYYNGEERAKGNILERFSAQQFPDLHSELNLSSLELGDSALYFCASSVAPWAGYTFGSGTRLTVV.

There are many counts of this clonotype. J is TRBJ1-3 and V is TRBV20-1; D remains ambiguous. Germline CDR1 reads DFQATT; CDR2 reads SNEGSKA (reference sequence). Trimming removed 6 bases at V and 3 bases at J, with 15 bases between. This CDR3 has 14 residues. CDR3 loop: CSASPGSLGNTIYF. For the CDR3, the DNA is TGCAGTGCCTCCCCGGGATCTCTTGGAAACACCATATATTTT.

The rearrangement joins TRBV12-3 or TRBV12-4 to TRBJ1-3; 8 nucleotides align to TRBD1. This CDR3 has 16 residues. With 6 bases clipped from V and 0 bases from J, the junction kept 7 bases outside the gene matches. The CDR3 protein is CASSLFTGGSGNTIYF. The CDR3 DNA reads TGTGCCAGCAGCCTTTTTACAGGGGGCTCTGGAAACACCATATATTTT.

The V call is TRBV5-4, the J call TRBJ2-7; TRBD1 agrees at 7 bases. This CDR3 has 14 residues. The J segment lost 2 bases and the V segment lost 4 bases, leaving 6 bases of the junction unmatched. The germline CDR1 and CDR2 sequences are SGHNT and YYREEE (reference sequence). CDR3 nucleotide sequence: TGTGCCAGCAGCCGAAGACAGGGAACCTACGAGCAGTACTTC. Its translation: CASSRRQGTYEQYF.

The gene calls are TRBV29-1 and TRBJ2-7; tentative D call: TRBD1 (6 bases). Germline V gene data show CDR1 as SQVTM and CDR2 as ANQGSEA. This CDR3 contains 10 residues. V lost 6 bases and J 7 bases, leaving 10 bases between the germline ends. The CDR3 bases are TGCAGCGTGAGGGGGAAAGAGCAGTACTTC. It specifies CSVRGKEQYF.

The table lists this clonotype with many counts. The chain carries TRBV5-6 and TRBJ2-7; D remains ambiguous. The V and J ends lost 4 bases and 0 bases respectively, with 8 bases between them. Germline V gene sequence: CDR1 SGHDT, CDR2 YYEEEE. CDR3 size: 13 residues. CDR3 bases: TGTGCCAGCAGCCCCGTGGGCTCCTACGAGCAGTACTTC. It is translated as CASSPVGSYEQYF.

The chain combines TRBV7-9 with TRBJ1-2, with 8 bases identical to TRBD1. Per germline, CDR1 SEHNR and CDR2 FQNEAQ (reference sequence). V shed 4 bases and J 8 bases; nucleotides not matched to a gene: 9. CDR3 size: 14 residues. CDR3 in amino acids: CASSSPDRAGGYTF. The CDR3 coding sequence is TGTGCCAGCAGCTCTCCGGACAGGGCTGGGGGCTACACCTTC.

This clonotype was detected ten times or more. The genes are TRBV5-4 and TRBJ1-1; TRBD1 agrees at 10 bases. Germline CDR1 reads SGHNT; CDR2 reads YYREEE (reference sequence). Unmatched junction bases numbered 0, after V lost 0 bases and J lost 4 bases. The CDR3 runs 14 residues. As DNA, the CDR3 is TGTGCCAGCAGCTTGGGGACAGGGGGCACTGAAGCTTTCTTT. Amino acid sequence: CASSLGTGGTEAFF.

This clonotype was picked up a small number of times. The chain combines TRBV20-1 with TRBJ2-7, with 8 positions matching TRBD2. The CDR3 runs 18 residues. The germline V gene encodes CDR1 DFQATT and CDR2 SNEGSKA (reference sequence). V was pared by 3 bases and J by 0 bases, with 16 bases of the junction left unmatched. The CDR3, as DNA: TGCAGTGCTAGGGGCGGGGAATTAAGTCGGGGGGGCTCCTACGAGCAGTACTTC. Protein: CSARGGELSRGGSYEQYF.

The chain recombines TRBV13 with TRBJ2-7; weak D call: TRBD1 (6 bases). Trimming removed 5 bases at V and 1 base at J, with 15 bases between. The CDR3 is 15 amino acids. Germline lookup yields CDR1 PRHDT and CDR2 FYEKMQ (reference sequence). CDR3 bases: TGTGCCAGCAGCCCCCGGTCGACAGGATCCTACGAGCAGTACTTC. Residues: CASSPRSTGSYEQYF.

This clonotype was observed a handful of times. An end of the junction does not agree with germline; a read error may underlie this. The chain is built from TRBV4-2 and TRBJ2-4; 11 bases are a match to TRBD1. In germline, CDR1 is LGHNA, CDR2 YNFKEQ. CDR3 length: 16 residues. The CDR3 region is CASSQDAGTGGNIHYF. CDR3 DNA sequence: TGTGCCAGCAGCCAAGATGCCGGGACAGGGGGGAACATTCATTACTTC.

This clonotype was seen at least ten times. The chain has TRBV5-1 and TRBJ2-5; D is perhaps TRBD1 (5 bases). Germline V gene data show CDR1 as SGHRS and CDR2 as YFSETQ. V was cut by 4 bases and J by 9 bases, with 16 bases left in between. The length of the CDR3 is 13 residues. The CDR3 bases are TGCGCCAGCAGCCTTGACAGCAACCTGCCCCAGTACTTC. Translated: CASSLDSNLPQYF.

This clonotype was seen ten or more times. This chain links TRBV5-5 with TRBJ2-5; D call uncertain. The CDR3 runs to 15 residues. Trimming cost V 3 bases and J 1 base, with 13 bases left between them. Germline lookup yields CDR1 SGHKS and CDR2 YYEKEE (reference sequence). CDR3 sequence (DNA): TGTGCCAGCAGCTGGGCGTTTGCCTTCCAAGAGACCCAGTACTTC. Its protein product is CASSWAFAFQETQYF. Full variable domain (missing parts from reference TRBV5-5 and TRBJ2-5): DAGVTQSPTHLIKTRGQQVTLRCSPISGHKSVSWYQQVLGQGPQFIFQYYEKEERGRGNFPDRFSARQFPNYSSELNVNALLLGDSALYLCASSWAFAFQETQYFGPGTRLLVL.

This clonotype was seen many times. The chain links TRBV27 to TRBJ1-1, with a possible D match to TRBD1 (6 bases). The CDR3 runs to 15 residues. Germline V gives CDR1 MNHEY, CDR2 SMNVEV (reference sequence). V shed 8 bases and J shed 1 base, with 17 bases lying between them. The CDR3 DNA is TGTGCCAGCGGCCCGGGACACCGGACGAACACTGAAGCTTTCTTT. Encoded protein: CASGPGHRTNTEAFF.

The rearrangement uses TRBV12-3 or TRBV12-4 and TRBJ1-5; 7 nucleotides agree with TRBD1. The ends lost 2 bases at V and 0 bases at J; junction bases unmatched: 13. The CDR3 length is 19 residues. The CDR3 region is CASSLPRQGLNYSNQPQHF. The CDR3 bases are TGTGCCAGCAGTTTACCCCGACAGGGACTAAATTATAGCAATCAGCCCCAGCATTTT.

This clonotype was picked up many times. The chain has TRBV12-5 and TRBJ1-1; the D gene is possibly TRBD1 (5 bases). The length of the CDR3 is 13 residues. The germline gives CDR1 LGHNT, CDR2 FRNRAP. Between the trimmed V and J ends, which lost 8 bases and 5 bases, there was a span of 15 bases. CDR3 loop: CASLRQGRTEAFF. CDR3 DNA: TGTGCTAGTCTGAGGCAGGGCCGAACTGAAGCTTTCTTT.

The genes are TRBV7-9 and TRBJ2-5; the D is unclear. The CDR3 runs 12 residues. Deletions cut 7 bases from V and 6 bases from J, with 12 bases between. Germline CDR1 and CDR2: SEHNR and FQNEAQ (reference sequence). Here the CDR3 DNA reads TGTGCCAGCACCGACCTCTCCCAGACCCAGTACTTC. Translating it yields CASTDLSQTQYF.

At least ten counts were recorded for this clonotype. This chain joins TRBV12-3 or TRBV12-4 and TRBJ1-5, with unresolved D. This CDR3 region has 15 residues. Trimming pared 6 bases from V and 2 bases from J, leaving 14 bases between. The CDR3 here is CASRYSPKGNQPQHF. CDR3 nucleotide sequence: TGTGCCAGCAGATACAGCCCCAAAGGCAATCAGCCCCAGCATTTT.

This clonotype was detected ten times or more. The V call is TRBV14, the J call TRBJ2-7; 10 bases are a match to TRBD2. CDR1 is SGHDN, CDR2 FVKESK, per germline. CDR3 size: 16 residues. The trim removed 0 bases at V and 2 bases at J, leaving 4 bases unmatched. DNA for the CDR3: TGTGCCAGCAGCCAAGAGGGCCTAGCGGGAGCCTACGAGCAGTACTTC. It specifies CASSQEGLAGAYEQYF.

This clonotype was counted many times. The chain joins TRBV29-1 to TRBJ2-2; 10 nucleotides match TRBD1. The CDR3 has 15 residues. CDR1 SQVTM and CDR2 ANQGSEA come from the germline V gene. The V gene end was trimmed by 5 bases and the J gene end by 6 bases; junction bases not matched to a gene: 9. The CDR3 region has the DNA TGCAGCGTTCAAAGGGACAGGGGATGGGCCGGGGAGCTGTTTTTT. Translation: CSVQRDRGWAGELFF.

This clonotype was seen at least ten times. This sequence joins TRBV27 and TRBJ1-6; D is perhaps TRBD1 (6 bases). Trimming left V 7 bases short and J 6 bases short, with 16 bases between. CDR1 is MNHEY and CDR2 is SMNVEV in the germline V gene (reference sequence). This CDR3 contains 15 residues. DNA of the CDR3: TGTGCCAGCACTCGCCTGACAGGTTCTAATTCACCCCTCCACTTT. Its protein is CASTRLTGSNSPLHF.

This clonotype was counted a few times. CDR3 loop: CASSYSTRGLQETQYF. CDR3 nucleotide sequence: TGTGCCAGCAGTTACTCGACGCGGGGGCTTCAAGAGACCCAGTACTTC. This sequence joins TRBV6-2 or TRBV6-3 and TRBJ2-5, with TRBD2 as a possible D gene (7 bases). Trimming removed 0 bases from V and 2 bases from J, with 13 bases in between. The germline V gene has CDR1 MNHEY and CDR2 SVGEGT. The CDR3 is 16 residues long.

This clonotype appeared many times. The chain combines TRBV20-1 with TRBJ2-1; D is ambiguous. The CDR3 spans 12 residues. The germline CDR1 and CDR2 sequences are DFQATT and SNEGSKA (reference sequence). Trimming shortened V by 1 base and J by 10 bases, and 11 bases separated the two germline ends. The CDR3 DNA reads as TGCAGTGCTAGAGGGGTTCGACGGGAGCAGTTCTTC. As protein: CSARGVRREQFF.